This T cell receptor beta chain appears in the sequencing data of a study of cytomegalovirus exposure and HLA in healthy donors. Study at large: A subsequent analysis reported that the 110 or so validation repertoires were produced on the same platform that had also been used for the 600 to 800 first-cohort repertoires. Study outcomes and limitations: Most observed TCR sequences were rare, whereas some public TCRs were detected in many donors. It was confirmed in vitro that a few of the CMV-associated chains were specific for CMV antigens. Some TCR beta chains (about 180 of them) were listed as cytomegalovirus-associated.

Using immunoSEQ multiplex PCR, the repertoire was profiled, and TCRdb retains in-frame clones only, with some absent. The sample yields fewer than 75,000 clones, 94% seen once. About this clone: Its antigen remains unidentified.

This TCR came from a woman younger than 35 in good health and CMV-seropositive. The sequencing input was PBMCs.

The CDR3, as DNA: TGTGCCAGCAGACCGGGGACTAGCGGTTCCTACGAGCAGTACTTC. Translating it yields CASRPGTSGSYEQYF. The rearrangement joins TRBV4-2 to TRBJ2-7; TRBD2 aligns across 11 bases. J gave up 1 base and V 6 bases, and 5 bases lay outside the gene matches. The CDR3 runs 15 residues. The V gene's germline CDR1 is LGHNA and CDR2 YNFKEQ.